These 25 T cell receptor beta chains share one sample of origin, sequenced in a study of control samples from healthy donors and cancer patients. Produced via immunoSEQ multiplex PCR; TCRdb's table is partial and in-frame only. The top ten clones hold less than 4% of a sample with 90,000 to 150,000 clones, 88% of them seen once. The specimen sequenced was blood. The receptors come from a man in his forties in good health.

Only a few counts were recorded for this clone. The rearrangement links TRBV16 to TRBJ2-2; D may be TRBD1 (6 bases). This CDR3 has 17 amino acids. The V and J ends lost 4 bases and 0 bases respectively, with 15 bases between them. Germline V gene data show CDR1 as KGHSY and CDR2 as FQNENV. CDR3 sequence (DNA): TGTGCCAGCAGCCCCTGGACAGCTCCTCCGAACACCGGGGAGCTGTTTTTT. Residues: CASSPWTAPPNTGELFF.

V gene TRBV6-5 combines with J gene TRBJ2-4, with TRBD1 matching over 7 bases. The CDR3 covers 15 residues. Germline V gene data show CDR1 as MNHEY and CDR2 as SVGAGI. Germline trimming cut 6 bases from V and 2 bases from J; bases unmatched to any gene: 7. This CDR3 reads CASSRTGSTKNIQYF. The DNA of the CDR3 is TGTGCCAGCAGCCGGACAGGCTCCACCAAAAACATTCAGTACTTC.

J is TRBJ1-1 and V is TRBV7-8; D is unclear. Germline V CDR1 and CDR2: SGHVS, FQNEAQ. Deletions cut 2 bases from V and 2 bases from J, with 9 bases between. The CDR3 is 14 amino acids. CDR3 loop: CASSLFSENTEAFF. In nucleotides, the CDR3 is TGTGCCAGCAGCTTATTCAGCGAAAACACTGAAGCTTTCTTT.

The rearrangement links TRBV6-5 to TRBJ1-3; D remains ambiguous. The CDR3 runs 16 residues. The V gene's germline CDR1 is MNHEY and CDR2 SVGAGI. The ends were cut back, 2 bases at V and 0 bases at J, with 11 bases in the middle. This CDR3 reads CASSYGESFSGNTIYF. The CDR3 DNA reads TGTGCCAGCAGTTACGGGGAGTCTTTCTCTGGAAACACCATATATTTT.

The gene calls are TRBV24-1 and TRBJ2-2, with TRBD1 matching 7 bases. The CDR3 totals 14 residues. Losses at the gene ends were 7 bases for V and 2 bases for J; bases not matched to a gene: 3. Per the germline V gene, CDR1 is KGHDR and CDR2 is SFDVKD. The CDR3 spells CATSRTGNTGELFF. The DNA of the CDR3 is TGTGCCACCAGCAGGACAGGAAACACCGGGGAGCTGTTTTTT.

This clone has only one observation. J is TRBJ2-1 and V is TRBV29-1, with D perhaps given as TRBD1 or TRBD2 (7 bases each). CDR1 SQVTM and CDR2 ANQGSEA come from the germline V gene. This CDR3 spans 15 amino acids. Trimming took off 7 bases at V and 6 bases at J, with 22 bases between the two ends. The CDR3 bases are TGCAGCGCACTAGGACAGGCGGGGGATAGCAATGAGCAGTTCTTC. Its translation is CSALGQAGDSNEQFF.

J is TRBJ1-2 and V is TRBV7-2, with unresolved D. This CDR3 is built from 11 residues. V was cut by 0 bases and J by 8 bases, with 4 bases left in between. CDR1 SGHTA and CDR2 FQGNSA come from the germline V gene. The CDR3 bases are TGTGCCAGCAGCTTAGCGTTAGGCTACACCTTC. This translates into CASSLALGYTF.

Comment on this clone: One end of the junction varies from germline; a read error may be responsible. The rearrangement links TRBV7-2 to TRBJ1-1; D remains unclear. CDR1 is SGHTA, CDR2 FQGNSA, per germline. CDR3 length: 11 residues. DNA of the CDR3: TGTGCCAGCAGCCCCACAGAGGTGACGATCTTT. This codes for CASSPTEVTIF.

This clone came up once. V is TRBV5-4 and J is TRBJ1-5; TRBD1 matches at 9 bases. With V trimmed by 3 bases and J by 5 bases, 6 bases remained unmatched. Per the germline V gene, CDR1 is SGHNT and CDR2 is YYREEE (reference sequence). There are 15 residues in the CDR3. In DNA form, the CDR3 reads TGTGCCAGCAGCTCCGGGACAGGGAAACATCAGCCCCAGCATTTT. Amino acids: CASSSGTGKHQPQHF. Drawing the rest from reference TRBV5-4 and TRBJ1-5, the complete variable domain is ETGVTQSPTHLIKTRGQQVTLRCSSQSGHNTVSWYQQALGQGPQFIFQYYREEENGRGNFPPRFSGLQFPNYSSELNVNALELDDSALYLCASSSGTGKHQPQHFGDGTRLSIL.

V and J are TRBV29-1 and TRBJ1-4, with TRBD1 as a possible D gene (6 bases). CDR1 SQVTM and CDR2 ANQGSEA come from the germline V gene. Trimming cost V 6 bases and J 6 bases, with 14 bases left between them. This CDR3 comprises 13 residues. CDR3: CSVETGSHEKLFF. CDR3 in DNA: TGCAGCGTAGAAACAGGGTCCCATGAAAAACTGTTTTTT.

DNA of the CDR3: TGTGCCAGCAGAGGGACAGGGGGGAACACTGAAGCTTTCTTT. This sequence encodes CASRGTGGNTEAFF. The chain joins TRBV3-1 (or the pseudogene TRBV3-2) to TRBJ1-1; 11 bases align to TRBD1. The V and J ends lost 6 bases and 1 base, in that order; junction bases with no gene match: 1. The CDR3 contains 14 residues. Germline V CDR1 and CDR2: LGHDT, YNNKEL (reference sequence).

This clone is a singleton in its sample. The chain employs TRBV29-1 and TRBJ1-2; TRBD1 is a possible D gene (6 bases). From germline, CDR1 is SQVTM and CDR2 ANQGSEA. V was shortened by 5 bases and J by 8 bases, with 15 bases between the two germline ends. CDR3 length: 12 residues. CDR3 residues: CSVRQGSSGYTF. CDR3 sequence (DNA): TGCAGCGTTCGGCAGGGGAGTTCGGGCTACACCTTC.

The chain links TRBV6-5 to TRBJ2-5; D perhaps matches TRBD2 (5 bases). The ends were cut back, 2 bases at V and 5 bases at J, with 12 bases in the middle. The CDR3 extends over 14 amino acids. From germline, CDR1 is MNHEY and CDR2 SVGAGI. CDR3 in DNA: TGTGCCAGCAGTTACAGGTTGAGGGCCGAGACCCAGTACTTC. Protein sequence: CASSYRLRAETQYF.

Here the CDR3 reads CASSRDRGQVGYTF. The CDR3 nucleotides read TGCGCCAGCAGTAGAGACAGGGGGCAGGTTGGCTACACCTTC. This chain uses TRBV5-1 with TRBJ1-2, with 10 bases lining up with TRBD1. Trimming at V came to 5 bases and at J to 7 bases, leaving 8 bases not matched to a gene. Germline V gene lookup returns CDR1 SGHRS and CDR2 YFSETQ. CDR3 length equals 14 residues.

The V and J genes are TRBV19 and TRBJ2-2; 10 nucleotides line up with TRBD1. Germline assignment: CDR1 LNHDA and CDR2 SQIVND (reference sequence). CDR3 length: 15 residues. With 4 bases clipped from V and 4 bases from J, the junction kept 3 bases outside the gene matches. The CDR3 protein is CASSKGDRGTGELFF. DNA of the CDR3: TGTGCCAGTAGTAAGGGGGACAGGGGCACCGGGGAGCTGTTTTTT.

V and J are TRBV9 and TRBJ1-3; 11 bases are a match to TRBD1. This CDR3 spans 18 amino acids. J was trimmed by 2 bases and V by 0 bases; bases with no gene match: 7. Germline CDR1 SGDLS, CDR2 YYNGEE. The CDR3 here is CASSVVGGQGAPGNTIYF. The CDR3 region has the DNA TGTGCCAGCAGCGTAGTTGGAGGACAGGGGGCGCCTGGAAACACCATATATTTT.

For the CDR3, the DNA is TGTGCCAGCAGCCGGGGGACTAGGTCCACCGGGGAGCTGTTTTTT. Its protein is CASSRGTRSTGELFF. The V and J genes are TRBV7-3 and TRBJ2-2, with 8 bases fitting TRBD2. CDR3 length equals 15 residues. Germline V gene sequence: CDR1 SGHTA, CDR2 FQGTGA. After removal of 5 bases from V and 4 bases from J, the junction contained 6 bases not matched to a gene.

V gene TRBV15 combines with J gene TRBJ2-6; perhaps D is TRBD1 or TRBD2 (5 bases each). V lost 0 bases, J lost 3 bases, and 12 bases lay in between. The germline gives CDR1 LNHNV, CDR2 YYDKDF (reference sequence). This CDR3 has 17 amino acids. CDR3 nucleotide sequence: TGTGCCACCAGCAGAGAAGGGGTTGGAGGTGGGGCCAACGTCCTGACTTTC. Translating it yields CATSREGVGGGANVLTF.

The chain couples TRBV30 to TRBJ2-4; 7 bases are shared with TRBD2. This CDR3 is built from 15 residues. CDR1 GTSNPN and CDR2 SVGIG come from the germline V gene (reference sequence). Unmatched junction bases numbered 10, after V lost 3 bases and J lost 5 bases. CDR3 nucleotides: TGTGCCTGGAGGGAACGGGGTCGGGGGGAAAACATTCAGTACTTC. As protein: CAWRERGRGENIQYF.

In this sample, this clone turned up once. The V call is TRBV27, the J call TRBJ1-1; D may be TRBD1 (5 bases). The CDR3 consists of 15 residues. From germline, CDR1 is MNHEY and CDR2 SMNVEV (reference sequence). Trimming left V 6 bases short and J 0 bases short, with 14 bases between. The CDR3 here is CASSRAGIMNTEAFF. The CDR3 DNA follows: TGTGCCAGCAGCAGGGCAGGGATCATGAACACTGAAGCTTTCTTT.

This chain joins TRBV11-3 and TRBJ1-1; TRBD1 is a possible D gene (6 bases). Germline V lookup: CDR1 SGHNT, CDR2 YENEEA. The CDR3 contains 17 residues. V lost 5 bases to trimming and J lost 0 bases, with 19 bases between them. CDR3 sequence: CASSRGGQGRMNTEAFF. The CDR3 DNA reads TGTGCCAGCAGCCGCGGGGGCCAGGGGAGAATGAACACTGAAGCTTTCTTT. Full variable domain (outside the CDR3, taken from reference TRBV11-3 and TRBJ1-1): EAGVVQSPRYKIIEKKQPVAFWCNPISGHNTLYWYLQNLGQGPELLIRYENEEAVDDSQLPKDRFSAERLKGVDSTLKIQPAELGDSAVYLCASSRGGQGRMNTEAFFGQGTRLTVV.

This clone was seen once. The gene calls are TRBV19 and TRBJ1-4; D not resolved. The CDR3 loop spans 14 amino acids. Trimming took off 7 bases at V and 7 bases at J, with 16 bases between the two ends. Germline V CDR1 and CDR2: LNHDA, SQIVND (reference sequence). The CDR3 reads CASTKGGIGEKLFF. CDR3 DNA sequence: TGTGCCAGTACCAAAGGAGGGATTGGTGAAAAACTGTTTTTT. Using reference TRBV19 and TRBJ1-4 for the parts outside the CDR3, the full variable domain is DGGITQSPKYLFRKEGQNVTLSCEQNLNHDAMYWYRQDPGQGLRLIYYSQIVNDFQKGDIAEGYSVSREKKESFPLTVTSAQKNPTAFYLCASTKGGIGEKLFFGSGTQLSVL.

This sequence joins TRBV7-9 and TRBJ1-2, with 9 positions matching TRBD1. With V trimmed by 5 bases and J by 5 bases, 9 bases remained unmatched. The CDR3 contains 15 residues. Per germline, CDR1 SEHNR and CDR2 FQNEAQ (reference sequence). Here the CDR3 reads CASSLTGTGTYGYTF. In DNA form, the CDR3 reads TGTGCCAGCAGCCTAACTGGGACAGGGACGTATGGCTACACCTTC.

The chain is built from TRBV5-5 and TRBJ2-7, with 12 bases identical to TRBD2. Germline trimming cut 1 base from V and 5 bases from J; bases unmatched to any gene: 4. Germline CDR1 reads SGHKS; CDR2 reads YYEKEE (reference sequence). This CDR3 region has 15 residues. The CDR3 is CASSLLTSGSNEQYF. The DNA of the CDR3 is TGTGCCAGCAGCTTGTTGACTAGCGGGAGTAACGAGCAGTACTTC.

Concerning this clone itself: The sample contains more than one DNA sequence encoding this CDR3. The chain is built from TRBV6-1 and TRBJ1-5; D call uncertain. This CDR3 is built from 13 residues. V lost 2 bases, J lost 4 bases, and 6 bases lay in between. Germline CDR1 and CDR2: MNHNS and SASEGT. CDR3 protein: CASSELENQPQHF. CDR3 DNA: TGTGCCAGCAGTGAACTGGAGAATCAGCCCCAGCATTTT.